The clone carrying this T cell receptor beta chain turned up a few times. Its antigen remains unidentified. Produced via immunoSEQ multiplex PCR; TCRdb's table is partial and in-frame only. The sample contains tens of thousands of clones, almost 90% of which appear only once. This sample is drawn from a study of T cell responses to AZD1222 COVID-19 vaccine. Study overall: Pooling covered second doses at about 4 or about 12 weeks. Study-level findings and limits: Across spike, vaccine-associated CD4 TCRs were found, dominant at 160-218 and 743-854. Among the donors, most were white British and more were female, and clonal diversity was possibly underestimated.

This TCR was sampled from an adult in good health. Sequenced here: peripheral blood, sampled on day 0 of AZD1222 vaccination.

The CDR3 region is CASSEAPDRGGNSPLHF. The CDR3 coding sequence is TGTGCCAGCAGTGAAGCCCCCGACAGGGGCGGAAATTCACCCCTCCACTTT. V usage is TRBV6-1 and J usage is TRBJ1-6; 8 nucleotides line up with TRBD1. V shed 0 bases, J shed 7 bases, and the junction held 8 bases outside the gene matches. This CDR3 spans 17 amino acids. CDR1 MNHNS and CDR2 SASEGT come from the germline V gene.